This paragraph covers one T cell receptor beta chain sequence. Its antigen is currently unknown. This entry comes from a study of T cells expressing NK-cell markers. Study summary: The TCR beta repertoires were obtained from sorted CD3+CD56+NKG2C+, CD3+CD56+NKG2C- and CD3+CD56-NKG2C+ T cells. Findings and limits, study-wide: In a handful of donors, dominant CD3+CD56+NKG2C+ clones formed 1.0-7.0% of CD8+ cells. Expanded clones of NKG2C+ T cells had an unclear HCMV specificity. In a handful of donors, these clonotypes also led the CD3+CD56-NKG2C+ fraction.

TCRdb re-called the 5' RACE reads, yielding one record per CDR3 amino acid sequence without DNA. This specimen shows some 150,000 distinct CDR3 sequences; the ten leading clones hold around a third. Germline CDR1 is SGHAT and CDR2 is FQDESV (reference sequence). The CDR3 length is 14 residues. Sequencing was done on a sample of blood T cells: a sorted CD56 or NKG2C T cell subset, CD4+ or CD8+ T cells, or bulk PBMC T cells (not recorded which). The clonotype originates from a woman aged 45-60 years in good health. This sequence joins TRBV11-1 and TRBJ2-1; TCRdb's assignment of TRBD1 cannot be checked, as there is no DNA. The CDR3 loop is CASSLNGNSREQFF.